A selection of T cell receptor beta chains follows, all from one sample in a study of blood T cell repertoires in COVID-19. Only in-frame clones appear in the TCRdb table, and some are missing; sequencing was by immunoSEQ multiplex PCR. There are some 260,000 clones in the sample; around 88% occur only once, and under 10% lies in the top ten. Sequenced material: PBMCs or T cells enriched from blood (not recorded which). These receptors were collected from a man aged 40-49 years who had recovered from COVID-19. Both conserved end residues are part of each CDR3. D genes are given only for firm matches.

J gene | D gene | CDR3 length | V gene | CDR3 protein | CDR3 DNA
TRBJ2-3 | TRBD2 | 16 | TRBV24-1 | CATSDGTSGYTDTQYF | TGTGCCACCAGTGATGGGACTAGCGGGTACACAGATACGCAGTATTTT
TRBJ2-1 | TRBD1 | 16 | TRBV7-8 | CASSSPGQGGDNEQFF | TGTGCCAGCAGCTCGCCGGGACAGGGGGGCGACAATGAGCAGTTCTTC
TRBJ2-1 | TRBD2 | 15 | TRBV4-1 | CASSPLGRGGNEQFF | TGCGCCAGCAGCCCCTTGGGGAGGGGCGGCAATGAGCAGTTCTTC
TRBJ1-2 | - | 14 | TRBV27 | CASRRQAPNYGYTF | TGTGCCAGCCGAAGACAGGCACCTAACTATGGCTACACCTTC
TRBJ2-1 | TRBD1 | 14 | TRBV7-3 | CASSPRTGGGEQFF | TGTGCCAGCAGCCCTAGGACAGGGGGCGGTGAGCAGTTCTTC
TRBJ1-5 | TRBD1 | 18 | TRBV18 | CASSPRPGQANSNQPQHF | TGTGCCAGCTCACCAAGACCGGGACAGGCTAATAGCAATCAGCCCCAGCATTTT
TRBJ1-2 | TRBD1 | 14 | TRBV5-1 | CASSLAPGGNGYTF | TGCGCCAGCAGCTTGGCACCAGGGGGGAACGGCTACACCTTC
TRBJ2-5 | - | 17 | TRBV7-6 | CASSLGGRLANWETQYF | TGTGCCAGCAGCTTGGGGGGGCGTCTTGCTAATTGGGAGACCCAGTACTTC
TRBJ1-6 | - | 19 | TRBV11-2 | CASSHLLRRGPVGRSPLHF | TGTGCCAGCAGCCACCTCCTGCGCCGGGGGCCCGTCGGGAGGTCACCCCTCCACTTT
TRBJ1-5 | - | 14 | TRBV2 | CASPARGDVWPQHF | TGTGCCAGCCCCGCGCGGGGTGACGTTTGGCCCCAGCATTTT
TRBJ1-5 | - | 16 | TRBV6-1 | CASSEVGGYSNQPQHF | TGTGCCAGCAGTGAAGTCGGGGGATATAGCAATCAGCCCCAGCATTTT
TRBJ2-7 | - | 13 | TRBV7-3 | CASSLTQGLEQYF | TGTGCCAGCAGCCTGACTCAGGGGCTCGAGCAGTACTTC
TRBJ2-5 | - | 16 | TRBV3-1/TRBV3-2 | CASSQASAGRQETQYF | TGTGCCAGCAGCCAAGCCTCTGCGGGGCGACAAGAGACCCAGTACTTC
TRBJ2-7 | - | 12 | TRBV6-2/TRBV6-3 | CASSQFSYEQYF | TGTGCCAGCAGTCAGTTCTCCTACGAGCAGTACTTC
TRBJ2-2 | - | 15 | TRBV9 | CASKVGPGSTGELFF | TGTGCCAGCAAGGTTGGTCCGGGGAGCACCGGGGAGCTGTTTTTT